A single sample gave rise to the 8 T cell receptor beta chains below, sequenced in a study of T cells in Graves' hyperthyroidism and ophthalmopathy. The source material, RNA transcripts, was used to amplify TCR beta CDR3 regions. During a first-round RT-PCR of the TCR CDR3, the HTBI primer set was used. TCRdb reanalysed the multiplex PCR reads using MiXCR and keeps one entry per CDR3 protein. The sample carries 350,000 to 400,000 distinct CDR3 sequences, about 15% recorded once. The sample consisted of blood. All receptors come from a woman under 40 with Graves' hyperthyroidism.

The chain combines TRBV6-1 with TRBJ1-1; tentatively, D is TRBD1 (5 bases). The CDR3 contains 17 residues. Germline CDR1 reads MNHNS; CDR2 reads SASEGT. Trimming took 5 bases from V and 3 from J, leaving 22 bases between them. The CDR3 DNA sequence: TGTGCCAGCAGTAACCCACCCCAGGTCCTAGGGGACACTGAAGCTTTCTTT. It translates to CASSNPPQVLGDTEAFF.

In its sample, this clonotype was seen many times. CDR3 sequence reads: CASSEVGLNTEAFF. In nucleotides, the CDR3 is TGTGCCAGCAGTGAAGTGGGCTTGAACACTGAAGCTTTCTTT. The chain has TRBV6-1 and TRBJ1-1; D gene uncertain. V was trimmed by 1 base and J by 0 bases, leaving 6 bases between them. This CDR3 region has 14 residues. CDR1 and CDR2 from the germline V gene are MNHNS and SASEGT.

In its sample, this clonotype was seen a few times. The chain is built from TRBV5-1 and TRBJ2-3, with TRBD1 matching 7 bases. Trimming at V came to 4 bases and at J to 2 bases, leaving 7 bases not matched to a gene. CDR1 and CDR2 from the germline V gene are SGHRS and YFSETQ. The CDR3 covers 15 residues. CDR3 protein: CASSQRQGPTDTQYF. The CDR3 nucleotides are TGCGCCAGCAGCCAAAGACAGGGCCCCACAGATACGCAGTATTTT.

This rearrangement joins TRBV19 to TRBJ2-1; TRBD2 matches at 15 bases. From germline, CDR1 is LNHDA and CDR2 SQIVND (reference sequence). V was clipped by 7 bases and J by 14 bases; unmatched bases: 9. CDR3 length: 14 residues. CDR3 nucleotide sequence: TGTGCCAGTACCCCGGGACTAGCGGGAGGTTTAAAGTTCTTC. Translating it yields CASTPGLAGGLKFF. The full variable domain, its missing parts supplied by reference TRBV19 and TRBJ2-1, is DGGITQSPKYLFRKEGQNVTLSCEQNLNHDAMYWYRQDPGQGLRLIYYSQIVNDFQKGDIAEGYSVSREKKESFPLTVTSAQKNPTAFYLCASTPGLAGGLKFFGPGTRLTVL.

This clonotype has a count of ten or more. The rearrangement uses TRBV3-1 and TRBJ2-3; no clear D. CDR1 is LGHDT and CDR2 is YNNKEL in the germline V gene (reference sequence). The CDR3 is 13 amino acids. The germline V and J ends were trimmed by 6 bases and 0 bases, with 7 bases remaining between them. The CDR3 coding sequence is TGTGCCAGCAGGCGGCTCAGCACAGATACGCAGTATTTT. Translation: CASRRLSTDTQYF.

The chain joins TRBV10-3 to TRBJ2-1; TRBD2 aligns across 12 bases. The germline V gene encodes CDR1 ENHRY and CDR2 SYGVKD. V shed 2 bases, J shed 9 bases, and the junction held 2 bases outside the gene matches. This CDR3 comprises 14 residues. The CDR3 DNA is TGTGCCATCAGTGAGGGACTAGCGGGAAGTGAGCAGTTCTTC. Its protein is CAISEGLAGSEQFF.

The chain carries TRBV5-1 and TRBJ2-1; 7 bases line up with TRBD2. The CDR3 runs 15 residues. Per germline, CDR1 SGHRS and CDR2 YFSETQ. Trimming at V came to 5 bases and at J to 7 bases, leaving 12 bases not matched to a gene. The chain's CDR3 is CASSRLAGVGNEQFF. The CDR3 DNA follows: TGCGCCAGCAGTAGATTGGCGGGAGTCGGGAATGAGCAGTTCTTC. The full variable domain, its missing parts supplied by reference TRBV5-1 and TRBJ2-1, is KAGVTQTPRYLIKTRGQQVTLSCSPISGHRSVSWYQQTPGQGLQFLFEYFSETQRNKGNFPGRFSGRQFSNSRSEMNVSTLELGDSALYLCASSRLAGVGNEQFFGPGTRLTVL.

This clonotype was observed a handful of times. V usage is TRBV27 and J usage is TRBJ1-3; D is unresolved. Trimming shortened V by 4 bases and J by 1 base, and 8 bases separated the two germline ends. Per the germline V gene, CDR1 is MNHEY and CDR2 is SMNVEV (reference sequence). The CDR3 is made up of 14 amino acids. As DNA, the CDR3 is TGTGCCAGCAGTTCCGGACTATCTGGAAACACCATATATTTT. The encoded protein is CASSSGLSGNTIYF.